Shown below are 15 T cell receptor beta chains from a single sample sequenced in a study of radiation and T cells in renal cell carcinoma. The protocol was immunoSEQ multiplex PCR, while the TCRdb copy is restricted to in-frame clones and leaves out a portion. The sample carries 130,000 to 150,000 clones, 75% to 90% recorded once. Specified time point: blood 4 weeks post-SBRT, at nephrectomy. Sample treatment: 15 Gy SBRT to primary tumor, nephrectomy 4 weeks later. Sequenced material: blood, taken from a patient whose treatment included radiotherapy and nephrectomy. Receptor source: a woman between 45 and 65 years old with renal cell carcinoma.

The chain links TRBV9 to TRBJ1-2, with 7 bases aligning to TRBD1. CDR1 is SGDLS and CDR2 is YYNGEE in the germline V gene. CDR3 length equals 12 residues. V lost 6 bases, J lost 6 bases, and 5 bases stayed unmatched. In DNA form, the CDR3 reads TGTGCCAGCACCAGGGGGTTTGATGGCTACACCTTC. Translation gives CASTRGFDGYTF.

V gene TRBV7-3 combines with J gene TRBJ2-7, with 7 bases fitting TRBD1. The V and J ends lost 5 bases and 3 bases, in that order; junction bases with no gene match: 4. CDR3 length equals 13 residues. Germline V CDR1 and CDR2: SGHTA, FQGTGA. The DNA for the CDR3 is TGTGCCAGCAGCGCCCGGGACAGCTACGAGCAGTACTTC. Amino acids: CASSARDSYEQYF.

The J gene is TRBJ1-1, the V gene TRBV7-2, with D unresolved. Trimming left V 5 bases short and J 2 bases short, with 12 bases between. The length of the CDR3 is 14 residues. Looked up from germline, CDR1 is SGHTA and CDR2 is FQGNSA. CDR3 coding DNA: TGTGCCAGCAGCCCCCACCGGGATAACACTGAAGCTTTCTTT. This translates into CASSPHRDNTEAFF.

This clone was counted ten times or more. The chain combines TRBV28 with TRBJ2-7; possible D gene TRBD2, 7 bases. The CDR3 runs to 14 residues. Germline V gives CDR1 MDHEN, CDR2 SYDVKM. With 8 bases removed from V and 1 base from J, the gap between germline ends came to 15 bases. The CDR3 bases are TGTGCCAGCGAGGGGGGGGACTGGTCCTACGAGCAGTACTTC. Amino acid sequence: CASEGGDWSYEQYF.

This clone occurred once. The chain links TRBV19 to TRBJ1-5, with a tentative D call TRBD1 (5 bases). Trimming shortened V by 8 bases and J by 0 bases, and 8 bases separated the two germline ends. In germline, CDR1 is LNHDA, CDR2 SQIVND (reference sequence). The CDR3 consists of 13 residues. The CDR3 loop is CASGHPSNQPQHF. CDR3 bases: TGTGCCAGTGGACACCCTAGCAATCAGCCCCAGCATTTT. The full variable domain, rest sourced from reference TRBV19 and TRBJ1-5, is DGGITQSPKYLFRKEGQNVTLSCEQNLNHDAMYWYRQDPGQGLRLIYYSQIVNDFQKGDIAEGYSVSREKKESFPLTVTSAQKNPTAFYLCASGHPSNQPQHFGDGTRLSIL.

This chain links TRBV5-1 with TRBJ1-5; D gene ambiguous. The CDR3 is made up of 15 amino acids. Trimming pared 1 base from V and 0 bases from J, leaving 8 bases between. Germline lookup yields CDR1 SGHRS and CDR2 YFSETQ. The CDR3 DNA sequence: TGCGCCAGCAGCTTGACGGGGTATAGCAATCAGCCCCAGCATTTT. This translates into CASSLTGYSNQPQHF.

The CDR3 reads CASSADNEQFF. The CDR3 bases are TGTGCCAGTAGTGCGGACAATGAGCAGTTCTTC. The chain has TRBV19 and TRBJ2-1, with D unresolved. Germline V gives CDR1 LNHDA, CDR2 SQIVND (reference sequence). V was shortened by 5 bases and J by 5 bases, with 4 bases between the two germline ends. The CDR3 sequence is 11 residues long. Drawing the rest from reference TRBV19 and TRBJ2-1, the complete variable domain is DGGITQSPKYLFRKEGQNVTLSCEQNLNHDAMYWYRQDPGQGLRLIYYSQIVNDFQKGDIAEGYSVSREKKESFPLTVTSAQKNPTAFYLCASSADNEQFFGPGTRLTVL.

This chain joins TRBV15 and TRBJ1-5; D is uncertain. The length of the CDR3 is 13 residues. Germline lookup yields CDR1 LNHNV and CDR2 YYDKDF (reference sequence). Between the trimmed V and J ends, which lost 3 bases and 7 bases, there was a span of 10 bases. CDR3 loop: CATSRGNEQPQHF. In DNA, the CDR3 is TGTGCCACCAGCAGGGGAAATGAACAGCCCCAGCATTTT. The entire variable domain, with the rest obtained from reference TRBV15 and TRBJ1-5, is as follows: DAMVIQNPRYQVTQFGKPVTLSCSQTLNHNVMYWYQQKSSQAPKLLFHYYDKDFNNEADTPDNFQSRRPNTSFCFLDIRSPGLGDTAMYLCATSRGNEQPQHFGDGTRLSIL.

V is TRBV7-2 and J is TRBJ2-1; 7 bases map to TRBD1. Germline lookup yields CDR1 SGHTA and CDR2 FQGNSA. With 1 base clipped from V and 7 bases from J, the junction kept 7 bases outside the gene matches. This CDR3 has 15 amino acids. Here the CDR3 reads CASSLGTGFGNEQFF. In nucleotides, the CDR3 is TGTGCCAGCAGCTTAGGGACAGGATTCGGGAATGAGCAGTTCTTC. Based on the CDR3 plus reference TRBV7-2 and TRBJ2-1, the full variable domain is GAGVSQSPSNKVTEKGKDVELRCDPISGHTALYWYRQSLGQGLEFLIYFQGNSAPDKSGLPSDRFSAERTGGSVSTLTIQRTQQEDSAVYLCASSLGTGFGNEQFFGPGTRLTVL.

This chain uses TRBV9 with TRBJ2-7; unclear D gene. In germline, CDR1 is SGDLS, CDR2 YYNGEE. The CDR3 runs 13 residues. Trimming shortened V by 4 bases and J by 2 bases, and 10 bases separated the two germline ends. In DNA, the CDR3 is TGTGCCAGCAGCCCCCGACTTGCCTACGAGCAGTACTTC. Its protein product is CASSPRLAYEQYF. Looking up the rest from reference TRBV9 and TRBJ2-7 gives the full variable domain: DSGVTQTPKHLITATGQRVTLRCSPRSGDLSVYWYQQSLDQGLQFLIQYYNGEERAKGNILERFSAQQFPDLHSELNLSSLELGDSALYFCASSPRLAYEQYFGPGTRLTVT.

This chain links TRBV6-1 with TRBJ1-3; possible D gene TRBD1, 5 bases. CDR1 and CDR2 from the germline V gene are MNHNS and SASEGT. The CDR3 runs 16 residues. V was clipped by 1 base and J by 4 bases, with 14 bases between them. The CDR3 nucleotides are TGTGCCAGCAGTGAAGATGAGGGGAGATCGGGAAACACCATATATTTT. Protein: CASSEDEGRSGNTIYF.

The rearrangement uses TRBV15 and TRBJ1-1, with D tentatively TRBD1 (6 bases). With 5 bases removed from V and 6 bases from J, the gap between germline ends came to 13 bases. The germline CDR1 and CDR2 sequences are LNHNV and YYDKDF (reference sequence). CDR3 length: 13 residues. The CDR3 nucleotides are TGTGCCACCAGCCGAGGGGGGGTCGCTGAAGCTTTCTTT. This encodes CATSRGGVAEAFF.

The chain links TRBV5-1 to TRBJ1-2, with 10 bases fitting TRBD1. Germline V CDR1 and CDR2: SGHRS, YFSETQ. This CDR3 is built from 13 residues. The V and J ends lost 4 bases and 6 bases, in that order; junction bases with no gene match: 3. The DNA for the CDR3 is TGCGCCAGCAGCGTCGGGACAGGGGATGGCTACACCTTC. It translates to CASSVGTGDGYTF. The full variable domain, its missing parts supplied by reference TRBV5-1 and TRBJ1-2, is KAGVTQTPRYLIKTRGQQVTLSCSPISGHRSVSWYQQTPGQGLQFLFEYFSETQRNKGNFPGRFSGRQFSNSRSEMNVSTLELGDSALYLCASSVGTGDGYTFGSGTRLTVV.

This clone was observed a few times. The chain combines TRBV27 with TRBJ1-2, with D maybe TRBD1 (5 bases). The CDR3 is 13 residues long. The germline V gene encodes CDR1 MNHEY and CDR2 SMNVEV (reference sequence). V was trimmed by 5 bases and J by 4 bases, leaving 11 bases between them. The CDR3 loop reads CASSAQGGYGYTF. CDR3 nucleotide sequence: TGTGCCAGCAGTGCCCAGGGTGGCTATGGCTACACCTTC.

The rearrangement joins TRBV5-4 to TRBJ1-2; perhaps TRBD1 as D (5 bases). The V end was cut by 1 base, the J end by 7 bases, with 11 bases between. This CDR3 region has 13 residues. Germline CDR1 is SGHNT and CDR2 is YYREEE (reference sequence). The chain's CDR3 is CASSLTGLAGYTF. CDR3 coding DNA: TGTGCCAGCAGCTTGACAGGTCTGGCTGGCTACACCTTC.